Listed below are T cell receptor beta chains from one sample, sequenced in a study of T cell responses to AZD1222 COVID-19 vaccine. The assay was immunoSEQ multiplex PCR, and TCRdb's table has in-frame clones only and misses some. The repertoire holds over 150,000 clones, with roughly nine tenths as singletons. The sequencing used peripheral blood, collected on day 0 of MenACWY control vaccination. The receptors shown here come from an adult in good health. CDR3s include the opening cysteine and the closing phenylalanine or tryptophan. A D gene is named only where the DNA matches it firmly. The listing skips clone size in some rows; elsewhere it reads once, few, many or a size class.

D,J,V,size,DNA,CDR3
.,TRBJ2-5,TRBV12-3/TRBV12-4,.,TGTGCCAGCAGTTTGAAGGAGACCCAGTACTTC,CASSLKETQYF
.,TRBJ1-2,TRBV18,.,TGTGCCAGCTCACCACCGACAGGTACTAACTATGGCTACACCTTC,CASSPPTGTNYGYTF
.,TRBJ1-2,TRBV11-2,.,TGTGCCAGCAGCTTAGAACCGGGGAGTCATGGCTACACCTTC,CASSLEPGSHGYTF
TRBD1,TRBJ1-2,TRBV3-1/TRBV3-2,.,TGTGCCAGCAGCTGGACAGGGGGCAATGGCTACACCTTC,CASSWTGGNGYTF
.,TRBJ2-1,TRBV21-1,once,TGTGCCAGCAGCAAAGCCGAAGAGCCGGGACTAGCCGGTTACAATGAGCAGTTCTTC,CASSKAEEPGLAGYNEQFF
.,TRBJ2-3,TRBV7-2,.,TGTGCCAGCAGAGGGGTGGGCACAGATACGCAGTATTTT,CASRGVGTDTQYF
.,TRBJ2-5,TRBV6-6,.,TGTGCCAGCAGTTACGGCGGGGTACTTCAAGAGACCCAGTACTTC,CASSYGGVLQETQYF
TRBD1,TRBJ2-5,TRBV2,.,TGTGCCAGCGCAAGACAGGGGGCACAAGAGACCCAGTACTTC,CASARQGAQETQYF
.,TRBJ1-6,TRBV2,.,TGTGCCAGTCGACTAGGGGCTGGTGGAACAAATTCACCCCTCCACTTT,CASRLGAGGTNSPLHF
.,TRBJ2-2,TRBV28,.,TGTGCCAGCAGTTCACTGGGGACCGGGGAGCTGTTTTTT,CASSSLGTGELFF
.,TRBJ1-3,TRBV2,.,TGTGCCAGCAGTACGTTCCAGGGGATTACTGGAAACACCATATATTTT,CASSTFQGITGNTIYF
.,TRBJ2-4,TRBV29-1,.,TGCAGCCTATGGCGGGAAAACATTCAGTACTTC,CSLWRENIQYF
TRBD1,TRBJ1-4,TRBV7-9,few,TGTGCCAGCAGCTGGACAGGTCTGAATGAAAAACTGTTTTTT,CASSWTGLNEKLFF
.,TRBJ1-5,TRBV29-1,.,TGCAGCGTTGAAGACCCGTCCACGGGAGCCCAGCATTTT,CSVEDPSTGAQHF
TRBD1,TRBJ2-2,TRBV6-2/TRBV6-3,few,TGTGCCAGCAGTACACGGGGACAGGGTGTCCCCGGGGAGCTGTTTTTT,CASSTRGQGVPGELFF
.,TRBJ1-4,TRBV5-6,few,TGTGCCAGCAGCTTTGAAAGGGGATTCGAAAAACTGTTTTTT,CASSFERGFEKLFF
TRBD1,TRBJ1-4,TRBV5-1,.,TGCGCCAGCAGCCTGGGACAGGGGAAGGAAAAACTGTTTTTT,CASSLGQGKEKLFF
.,TRBJ1-5,TRBV24-1,few,TGTGCCACCAGTGACACCCGGACGGGCTGGGGGCCCCAGCATTTT,CATSDTRTGWGPQHF
.,TRBJ1-1,TRBV6-5,.,TGTGCCAGCAGTTACGGACCTCCGAACACTGAAGCTTTCTTT,CASSYGPPNTEAFF
.,TRBJ1-1,TRBV27,few,TGTGCCAGCAGTAACACAGGGAATTTGAACACTGAAGCTTTCTTT,CASSNTGNLNTEAFF
TRBD1,TRBJ2-7,TRBV11-3,.,TGTGCCAGGGGGACAGGTACCCTCGGGCCCTACGAGCAGTACTTC,CARGTGTLGPYEQYF
.,TRBJ2-7,TRBV12-1,.,TGTGCCAGCAGCTTTGCGCACGAGCGGGAGACTTCCGGGCACGAGCAGTACTTC,CASSFAHERETSGHEQYF
.,TRBJ1-6,TRBV18,.,TGTGCCAGCTCACCACGATTCGACTCCTATAATTCACCCCTCCACTTT,CASSPRFDSYNSPLHF
.,TRBJ2-2,TRBV5-1,.,TGCGCCAGCAGCTTGAGGCAGGATAACACCGGGGAGCTGTTTTTT,CASSLRQDNTGELFF
.,TRBJ1-6,TRBV6-4,.,TGTGCCAGCAGTGTGGAGAGAAATTCACCCCTCCACTTT,CASSVERNSPLHF
.,TRBJ2-3,TRBV6-6,.,TGTGCCAGCAGTTACCCGGAGAACACAGATACGCAGTATTTT,CASSYPENTDTQYF
.,TRBJ2-1,TRBV7-9,.,TGTGCCAGCAGTCAGGGACGGAGGAGCTCCTACAATGAGCAGTTCTTC,CASSQGRRSSYNEQFF
.,TRBJ2-7,TRBV5-8,.,TGTGCCAGCAGCTTGGCCTACAGGGATGGCTACGAGCAGTACTTC,CASSLAYRDGYEQYF